This T cell receptor beta chain was recovered during a study of immune cell composition in non-small cell lung cancer. Findings and limits, study-wide: It was not proven that tumour-reactive clones equal dominant tumour-associated clones.

The CDR3 runs to 15 residues. Germline V lookup: CDR1 MNHEY, CDR2 SVGAGI. V was shortened by 6 bases and J by 7 bases, with 19 bases between the two germline ends. As regards this clone: Antigen unknown.

Normal lung was taken at the farthest possible site, at least 3 cm from tumour. TCRdb's copy holds only in-frame clones and misses some; the assay was immunoSEQ multiplex PCR. The sample has more than 3,000 clones; 60% to 75% are singletons. Specimen: non-adjacent lung tissue. The chain carries TRBV6-5 and TRBJ2-1; maybe TRBD2 (6 bases). This sequence was found in a human donor with non-small cell lung cancer. CDR3 nucleotides: TGTGCCAGCAGCCGACGACTAGGTGGGCAGAATGAGCAGTTCTTC. This encodes CASSRRLGGQNEQFF.